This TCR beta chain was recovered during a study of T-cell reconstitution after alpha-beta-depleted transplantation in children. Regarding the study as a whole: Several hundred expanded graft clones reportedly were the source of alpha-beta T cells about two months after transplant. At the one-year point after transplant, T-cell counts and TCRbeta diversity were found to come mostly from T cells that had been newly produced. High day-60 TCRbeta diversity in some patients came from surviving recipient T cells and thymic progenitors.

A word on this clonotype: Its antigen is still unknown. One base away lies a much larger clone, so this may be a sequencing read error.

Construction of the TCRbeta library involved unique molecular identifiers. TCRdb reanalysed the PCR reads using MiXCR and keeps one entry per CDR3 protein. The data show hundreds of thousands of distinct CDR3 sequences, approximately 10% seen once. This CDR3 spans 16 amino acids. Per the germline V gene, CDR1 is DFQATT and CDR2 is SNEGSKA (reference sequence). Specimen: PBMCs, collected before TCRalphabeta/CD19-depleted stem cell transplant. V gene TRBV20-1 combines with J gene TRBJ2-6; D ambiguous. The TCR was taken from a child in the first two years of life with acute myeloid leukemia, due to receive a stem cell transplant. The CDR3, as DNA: TGCTGTGCTAGAGTTTATGGTGTGGGGGGGGCCAACGTCCTGACTTTC. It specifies CCARVYGVGGANVLTF.